This entry features one T cell receptor beta chain sequence. The target antigen is unknown. The library targeted TCRbeta and was prepared with unique molecular identifiers. One entry per CDR3 protein results from TCRdb running MiXCR on the PCR reads. The sample lists fewer than 1 million distinct CDR3 sequences; roughly 16% were seen once. This sample is part of a study of T-cell reconstitution after alpha-beta-depleted transplantation in children. Study outcomes and limitations: Alpha-beta T cells about two months after transplant reportedly derived from several hundred expanded graft clones. Surviving recipient T cells and thymic progenitors accounted for the high day-60 TCRbeta diversity observed in some patients. Newly produced T cells mostly provided counts and TCRbeta diversity after one year, as hyperexpanded clones declined.

Germline V gives CDR1 LGHDT, CDR2 YNNKEL (reference sequence). J gave up 6 bases and V 1 base, and 9 bases lay outside the gene matches. The CDR3 has 16 amino acids. This TCR derives from a male patient between 5 and 17 years old who had a stem cell transplant for acute lymphoblastic leukemia, so the T cells may come from the graft donor. J is TRBJ2-3 and V is TRBV3-1; 8 bases match TRBD1. Sequencing used PBMCs, mostly from graft donor cells, obtained 360 days after TCRalphabeta/CD19-depleted stem cell transplant. In DNA form, the CDR3 reads TGTGCCAGCAGCCAAGTGTCCAGGGGGCGATGGGATACGCAGTATTTT. It encodes CASSQVSRGRWDTQYF.